This record covers a single TCR beta chain. The antigen is unknown. Each gene name is a mouse one. The read terminates 4 residues ahead of where the CDR3 ends, so the germline J gene completes it. The CDR3 sequence is 14 residues long. The germline V gene has CDR1 NSQYPW and CDR2 LRSPGD (reference sequence). This specimen comes from a study of CD8+ T cells in alopecia areata. Study background: Graft recipients were approximately 7-11-week-old female C3H/HeJ mice, and donor skin originated from roughly 6-13-month-old C3H/HeJ mice with spontaneous alopecia. Findings and caveats of the study: Normal scalp showed lower clonality than lesional scalp, especially alopecia totalis/universalis.

Sorting used CD4, CD8alpha, NKG2D, NKG2ACE and other markers on pooled cutaneous lymph node cells. Reverse transcription of extracted RNA yielded cDNA, which provided the sequencing template. Generated by immunoSEQ multiplex PCR, the TCRdb table keeps only in-frame clones and is missing some. Singletons are absent from the sample, which has 290,000 or so clones. This sequence originates from a C3H/HeJ mouse with alopecia areata. The strain bears MHC haplotype H2-k. Material: CD4+ T cells sorted from a lymph node. V is TRBV1 and J is TRBJ1-1, with TRBD1 as a possible D gene (6 bases). CDR3 DNA (partial): TGCACCTGCAGTGCAGGAGGGGGGGCGACA. Protein sequence: CTCSAGGGAT. The full CDR3 protein is CTCSAGGGATEVFF.